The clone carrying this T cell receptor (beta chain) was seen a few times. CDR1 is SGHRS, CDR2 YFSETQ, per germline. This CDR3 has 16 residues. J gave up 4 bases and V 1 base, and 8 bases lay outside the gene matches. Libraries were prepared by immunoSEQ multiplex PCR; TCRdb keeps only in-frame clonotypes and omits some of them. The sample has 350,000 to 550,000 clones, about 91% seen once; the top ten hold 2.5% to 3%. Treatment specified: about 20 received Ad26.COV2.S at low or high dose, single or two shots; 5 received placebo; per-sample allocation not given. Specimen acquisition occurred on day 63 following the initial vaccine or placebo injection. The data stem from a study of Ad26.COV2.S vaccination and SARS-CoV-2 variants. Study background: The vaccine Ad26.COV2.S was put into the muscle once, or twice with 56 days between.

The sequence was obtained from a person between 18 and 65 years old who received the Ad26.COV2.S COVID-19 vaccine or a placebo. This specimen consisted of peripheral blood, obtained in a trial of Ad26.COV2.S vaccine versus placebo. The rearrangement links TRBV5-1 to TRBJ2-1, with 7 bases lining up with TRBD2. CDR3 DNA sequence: TGCGCCAGCAGCTTGTGGGAGGGCCTGAGTTACAATGAGCAGTTCTTC. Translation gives CASSLWEGLSYNEQFF.